This T cell receptor beta chain appears in the sequencing data of a study of technical replicates of blood from several donors. TCRdb's copy holds only in-frame clones and misses some; the assay was immunoSEQ multiplex PCR. This sample has roughly 69,000 clones, with about 97% found just once. This clone came up once. The CDR3 is made up of 15 amino acids. J lost 5 bases, V lost 2 bases, and 7 bases had no gene match. In germline, CDR1 is SGHTA, CDR2 FQGTGA. The sequenced sample was T cells isolated from PBMCs. This receptor was obtained from a human donor in good health. The chain combines TRBV7-3 with TRBJ2-7, with 9 bases aligning to TRBD1. Here the CDR3 DNA reads TGTGCCAGCAGCTTAGGGGGACAGGGCTCAGACGAGCAGTACTTC. This sequence encodes CASSLGGQGSDEQYF. Complete variable domain (other parts from reference TRBV7-3 and TRBJ2-7): GAGVSQTPSNKVTEKGKYVELRCDPISGHTALYWYRQSLGQGPEFLIYFQGTGAADDSGLPNDRFFAVRPEGSVSTLKIQRTERGDSAVYLCASSLGGQGSDEQYFGPGTRLTVT.